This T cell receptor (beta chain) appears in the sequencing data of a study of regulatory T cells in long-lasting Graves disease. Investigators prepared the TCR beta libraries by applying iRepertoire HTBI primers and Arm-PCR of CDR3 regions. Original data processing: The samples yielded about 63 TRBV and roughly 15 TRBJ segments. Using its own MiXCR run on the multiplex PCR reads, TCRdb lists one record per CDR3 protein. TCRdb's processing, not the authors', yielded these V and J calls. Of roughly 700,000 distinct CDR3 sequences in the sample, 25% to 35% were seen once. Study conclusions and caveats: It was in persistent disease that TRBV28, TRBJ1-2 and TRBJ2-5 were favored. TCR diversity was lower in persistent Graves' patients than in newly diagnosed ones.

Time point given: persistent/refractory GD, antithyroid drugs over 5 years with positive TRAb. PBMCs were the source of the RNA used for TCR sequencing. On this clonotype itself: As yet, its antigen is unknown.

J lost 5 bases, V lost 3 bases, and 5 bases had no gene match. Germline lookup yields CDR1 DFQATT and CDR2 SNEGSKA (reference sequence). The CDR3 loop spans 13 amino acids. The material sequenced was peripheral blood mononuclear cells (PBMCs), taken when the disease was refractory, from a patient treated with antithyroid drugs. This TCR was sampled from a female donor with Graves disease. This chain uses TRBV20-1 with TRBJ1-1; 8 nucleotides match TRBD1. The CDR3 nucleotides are TGCAGTGCTAGCAATACAGGGGGAACTGAAGCTTTCTTT. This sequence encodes CSASNTGGTEAFF.